This is a list of T cell receptor beta chains from one sample in a study of T cell responses to AZD1222 COVID-19 vaccine. Here immunoSEQ multiplex PCR was the method, and the copy in TCRdb shows in-frame clones only, minus some. The data show more than 95,000 clones, approximately 91% seen once. The sequenced sample was peripheral blood, obtained on day 0 of AZD1222 vaccination. Receptors originate from an adult in good health. Each CDR3 is given with its conserved first and last residue. Clone size, where shown, is once, few, many, or a class for clones that have expanded.

j_gene | abundance | v_gene | CDR3aa
TRBJ2-6 | NA | TRBV7-3 | CASSGDSNVLTF
TRBJ1-2 | NA | TRBV5-4 | CASSPPPGSNYGYTF
TRBJ1-2 | NA | TRBV29-1 | CSATGANYGYTF
TRBJ1-1 | NA | TRBV11-2 | CASSLKAAGETNTEAFF
TRBJ1-4 | NA | TRBV30 | CAWSGGTGGQKLFF
TRBJ2-1 | NA | TRBV7-6 | CASSSPQRRSIYNEQFF
TRBJ1-2 | NA | TRBV7-3 | CASSSPGDGQGNYGYTF
TRBJ2-1 | NA | TRBV30 | CAWSHRTSGRGNEQFF
TRBJ2-3 | NA | TRBV5-1 | CASSLEIAGSSSTDTQYF
TRBJ2-7 | NA | TRBV5-5 | CASSSWTDILDEQYF
TRBJ1-2 | NA | TRBV6-1 | CASSYGTGLGYTF
TRBJ1-2 | NA | TRBV6-2/TRBV6-3 | CASSYRGHYGYTF
TRBJ2-7 | NA | TRBV6-6 | CASSYRDTYEQYF
TRBJ2-7 | NA | TRBV6-5 | CASRTGTGDPYEQYF
TRBJ1-3 | NA | TRBV9 | CASSVDGTGDGNTIYF
TRBJ2-7 | once | TRBV5-5 | CASSTDTGVYEQYF
TRBJ1-4 | NA | TRBV5-4 | CASSLGPGGGGEKLFF
TRBJ1-1 | NA | TRBV7-3 | CASSPDSWTEAFF
TRBJ1-5 | once | TRBV4-2 | CASSQDITGGIGQPQHF
TRBJ2-3 | NA | TRBV27 | CASSLDGQGGTDTQYF
TRBJ2-7 | NA | TRBV6-5 | CASRDHSYEQYF
TRBJ1-4 | NA | TRBV30 | CAWMGGAHSAGEKLFF
TRBJ1-3 | NA | TRBV2 | CASRTGTHQSGNTIYF
TRBJ2-2 | NA | TRBV2 | CASSEWVTGELFF
TRBJ2-1 | NA | TRBV24-1 | CATSGRYNEQFF
TRBJ1-5 | NA | TRBV9 | CASSLGAAENQPQHF
TRBJ1-2 | NA | TRBV6-6 | CASSSQLQGSIGYTF
TRBJ2-1 | NA | TRBV12-5 | CASAPGMGWRGRSYNEQFF
TRBJ1-1 | NA | TRBV13 | CASSVKKRSGQF
TRBJ1-1 | NA | TRBV2 | CASNEGTEAFF
TRBJ2-1 | NA | TRBV12-3/TRBV12-4 | CASSLGYNEQFF
TRBJ2-3 | NA | TRBV24-1 | CATSDWSSDTQYF
TRBJ2-7 | NA | TRBV11-3 | CASSLVSSTEQYF
TRBJ2-3 | NA | TRBV5-4 | CASSLASGGLDTQYF
TRBJ1-4 | NA | TRBV10-3 | CAISGDRFEKLFF
TRBJ2-2 | NA | TRBV3-1/TRBV3-2 | CASSQERQGRPGELFF
TRBJ1-2 | NA | TRBV5-4 | CASSLGQGMRGYTF
TRBJ1-5 | NA | TRBV4-1 | CASSEIRMSDRGNQPQHF
TRBJ2-1 | NA | TRBV7-9 | CASSLGGGEYNEQFF
TRBJ1-3 | NA | TRBV3-1/TRBV3-2 | CASSQEITSLFGNTIYF
TRBJ1-6 | NA | TRBV11-1 | CASSSNMEHQNSPLHF
TRBJ1-2 | NA | TRBV18 | CASSPSGQGDVGYTF
TRBJ2-3 | NA | TRBV10-2 | CASSESSGGSGWLYF
TRBJ2-3 | NA | TRBV9 | CASSGQGASGTDTQYF
TRBJ1-4 | NA | TRBV19 | CASSTYRGVEKLFF
TRBJ2-3 | NA | TRBV12-5 | CASGSLVGGARGDTQYF
TRBJ2-1 | NA | TRBV3-1/TRBV3-2 | CASSQDLLLSNEQFF
TRBJ2-1 | NA | TRBV6-5 | CASSRQGASYNEQFF
TRBJ1-4 | NA | TRBV19 | CASSTGVYEKLFF
TRBJ1-5 | few | TRBV15 | CATSRDVAKYQPQHF
TRBJ2-2 | NA | TRBV9 | CASSVTGTPGELFF
TRBJ2-7 | NA | TRBV4-1 | CASSQVRGDYEQYF
TRBJ2-7 | once | TRBV5-6 | CASSFRPAALEQYF